A selection of T cell receptor beta chains follows, all from one sample in a study of blood T cell repertoires in COVID-19. The table came from immunoSEQ multiplex PCR; TCRdb's copy has only in-frame clones and leaves some out. The table has approximately 290,000 clones, around 92% seen once. The specimen was peripheral blood. These receptors all stem from a woman aged 25-40 years with COVID-19, enrolled during active disease. Both conserved end residues are part of each CDR3. A D gene is named only where the DNA matches it firmly. Some rows mark clone size as missing; the rest say once, few, many or name a class of expanded clone.

D	V	J	size	DNA	CDR3
NA	TRBV5-6	TRBJ2-5	NA	TGTGCCAGCAGCTTGGTACAGCCTCAAGAGACCCAGTACTTC	CASSLVQPQETQYF
TRBD1	TRBV10-3	TRBJ2-3	NA	TGTGCCATCAGTGAAAGGGGGCAGGGGGCGGGAGATACGCAGTATTTT	CAISERGQGAGDTQYF
NA	TRBV5-1	TRBJ1-1	NA	TGCGCCAGCAGCACCGGACAGCTAAACACTGAAGCTTTCTTT	CASSTGQLNTEAFF
NA	TRBV21-1	TRBJ2-5	once	TGTGCCAGCAGCAAACAAACAGGGGAGGAGACCCAGTACTTC	CASSKQTGEETQYF
TRBD1	TRBV28	TRBJ1-3	few	TGTGCCAGCAGAGGTACAGGGGCTGGAAACACCATATATTTT	CASRGTGAGNTIYF
NA	TRBV5-1	TRBJ2-7	NA	TGCGCCAGCAGCTTTTCTCCAGGGCCCTCCTACGAGCAGTACTTC	CASSFSPGPSYEQYF
NA	TRBV3-1/TRBV3-2	TRBJ2-7	once	TGTGCCAGCAGCCGACAACGCACCAGCTACGAGCAGTACTTC	CASSRQRTSYEQYF
NA	TRBV27	TRBJ2-7	once	TGTGCCAGCAGTTTTGGGATTACAGGAGAGCAGTACTTC	CASSFGITGEQYF
NA	TRBV27	TRBJ2-7	NA	TGTGCCAGCAGTTTGGACAGAGGGTACGAGCAGTACTTC	CASSLDRGYEQYF
TRBD1	TRBV18	TRBJ1-6	NA	TGTGCCAGCTCAACTAGACAGGGAGGTGATTCACCCCTCCACTTT	CASSTRQGGDSPLHF
TRBD1	TRBV19	TRBJ2-1	NA	TGTGCCAGTAGTACCGACAGGGGGGGCTCCTACAATGAGCAGTTCTTC	CASSTDRGGSYNEQFF
TRBD1	TRBV19	TRBJ2-1	NA	TGTGCCAGTAGTATCACAGGGGGCTCCTACAATGAGCAGTTCTTC	CASSITGGSYNEQFF
NA	TRBV29-1	TRBJ1-1	NA	TGCAGCGTAAAGGGGATCATGAACACTGAAGCTTTCTTT	CSVKGIMNTEAFF
NA	TRBV7-9	TRBJ2-7	few	TGTGCCAGCAGCGACCCACCACCGGGACACAGAATCTCCTACGAGCAGTACTTC	CASSDPPPGHRISYEQYF
NA	TRBV28	TRBJ1-3	NA	TGTGCCACGAGGACTACCCGAAACACCATATATTTT	CATRTTRNTIYF
TRBD2	TRBV19	TRBJ2-1	NA	TGTGCCAGTAGTATTGGCGGGGGGGTGAATGAGCAGTTCTTC	CASSIGGGVNEQFF
NA	TRBV15	TRBJ2-5	NA	TGTGCCACCAGCAGAGATCGAGAGACCCAGTACTTC	CATSRDRETQYF
TRBD1	TRBV7-9	TRBJ1-1	once	TGTGCCAGCAGCGACAGGGGAAGTGGGAGCACTGAAGCTTTCTTT	CASSDRGSGSTEAFF
TRBD1	TRBV10-1	TRBJ2-7	NA	TGCGCCAGCAGTGAGTCGGGGCAGGGGGCCTACGAGCAGTACTTC	CASSESGQGAYEQYF
NA	TRBV28	TRBJ1-3	few	TGTGCCAGCAGGAGGGGGGGGCTGCCTGGAAACACCATATATTTT	CASRRGGLPGNTIYF
NA	TRBV5-5	TRBJ2-7	NA	TGTGCCAGCAGCTTGCGGGTAATGGGCTACGAGCAGTACTTC	CASSLRVMGYEQYF
TRBD2	TRBV27	TRBJ2-3	few	TGTGCCAGCTCTTCGAGCGGGGGGCCCACAGATACGCAGTATTTT	CASSSSGGPTDTQYF
NA	TRBV5-1	TRBJ1-5	NA	TGCGCCAGCAGCTTGGACGGGTATCAGCCCCAGCATTTT	CASSLDGYQPQHF
NA	TRBV6-5	TRBJ2-7	NA	TGTGCCAGCAGTTACTCGGACAGCTACGAGCAGTACTTC	CASSYSDSYEQYF
TRBD1	TRBV7-2	TRBJ1-6	NA	TGTGCCAGCAGCCGCACAGGGGGGAGGAATTCACCCCTCCACTTT	CASSRTGGRNSPLHF
TRBD1	TRBV19	TRBJ1-2	NA	TGTGCCAGTAGTATAGTTCCAGGGGGATTCTATGGCTACACCTTC	CASSIVPGGFYGYTF
NA	TRBV5-1	TRBJ2-3	NA	TGCGCCAGCAGCATGTCGTCTGTCACAGATACGCAGTATTTT	CASSMSSVTDTQYF
TRBD2	TRBV18	TRBJ2-3	NA	TGTGCCAGCTCACCGGGGCTAGCGGGTACCACAGATACGCAGTATTTT	CASSPGLAGTTDTQYF